This T cell receptor beta chain was identified during a study of blood T cell repertoires in COVID-19. V gave up 4 bases and J gave up 6 bases; unmatched junction bases: 7. Germline CDR1 reads SGHRS; CDR2 reads YFSETQ. CDR3 length: 13 amino acids. Profiled with immunoSEQ multiplex PCR; TCRdb holds only in-frame clones, not every one. The table records around 97,000 clones, approximately 90% of them present only once. The sample taken for sequencing was peripheral blood. The chain has TRBV5-1 and TRBJ2-7; 7 bases line up with TRBD1. This TCR was recovered from a human donor in a cohort sampled during active COVID-19. CDR3 nucleotide sequence: TGCGCCAGCAGCGTCGACAGGGCGTCCGAGCAGTACTTC. It specifies CASSVDRASEQYF.